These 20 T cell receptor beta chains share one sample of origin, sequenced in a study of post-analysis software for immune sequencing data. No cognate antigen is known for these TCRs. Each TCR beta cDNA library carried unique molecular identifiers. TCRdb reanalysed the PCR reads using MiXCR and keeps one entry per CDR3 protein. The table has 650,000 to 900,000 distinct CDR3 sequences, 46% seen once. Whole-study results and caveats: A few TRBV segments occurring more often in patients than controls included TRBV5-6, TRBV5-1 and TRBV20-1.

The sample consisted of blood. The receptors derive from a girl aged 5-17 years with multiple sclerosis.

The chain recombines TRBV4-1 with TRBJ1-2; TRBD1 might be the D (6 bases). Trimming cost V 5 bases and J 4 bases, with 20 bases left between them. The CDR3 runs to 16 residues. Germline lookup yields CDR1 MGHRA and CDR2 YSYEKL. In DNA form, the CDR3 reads TGCGCCAGCAGCGAACCCGCGGGGGCACAGAGCTATGGCTACACCTTC. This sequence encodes CASSEPAGAQSYGYTF.

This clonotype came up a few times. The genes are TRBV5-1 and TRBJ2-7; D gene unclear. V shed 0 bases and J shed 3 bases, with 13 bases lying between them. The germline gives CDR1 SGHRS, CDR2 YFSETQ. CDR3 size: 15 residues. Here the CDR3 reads CASSLGLGKHYEQYF. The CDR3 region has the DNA TGCGCCAGCAGCTTGGGGTTGGGGAAACACTACGAGCAGTACTTC.

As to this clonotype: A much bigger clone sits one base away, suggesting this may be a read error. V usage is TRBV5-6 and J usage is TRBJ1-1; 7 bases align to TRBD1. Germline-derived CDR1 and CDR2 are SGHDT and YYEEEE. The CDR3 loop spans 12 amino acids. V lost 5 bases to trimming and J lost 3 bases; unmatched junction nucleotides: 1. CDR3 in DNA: TGTGCCAGCAGACAGGGGCACACTGAAGCTTTCTTT. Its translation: CASRQGHTEAFF.

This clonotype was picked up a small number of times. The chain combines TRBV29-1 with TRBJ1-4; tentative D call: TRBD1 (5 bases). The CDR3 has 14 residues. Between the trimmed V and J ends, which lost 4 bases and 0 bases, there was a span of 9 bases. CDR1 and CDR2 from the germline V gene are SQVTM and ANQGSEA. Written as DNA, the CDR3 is TGCAGCGTTGCCGGGGGAGCAACTAATGAAAAACTGTTTTTT. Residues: CSVAGGATNEKLFF.

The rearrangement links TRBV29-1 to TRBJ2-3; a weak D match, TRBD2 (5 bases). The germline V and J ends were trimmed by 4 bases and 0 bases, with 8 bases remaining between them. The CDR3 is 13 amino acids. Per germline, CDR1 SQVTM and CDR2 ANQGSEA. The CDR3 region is CSVVGLSTDTQYF. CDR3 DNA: TGCAGCGTTGTCGGACTCAGCACAGATACGCAGTATTTT.

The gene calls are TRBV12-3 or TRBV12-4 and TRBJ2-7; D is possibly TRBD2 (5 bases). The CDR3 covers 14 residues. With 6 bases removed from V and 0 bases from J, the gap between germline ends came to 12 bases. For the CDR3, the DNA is TGTGCCAGCAGCCGGTCGGGATACTCCTACGAGCAGTACTTC. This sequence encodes CASSRSGYSYEQYF.

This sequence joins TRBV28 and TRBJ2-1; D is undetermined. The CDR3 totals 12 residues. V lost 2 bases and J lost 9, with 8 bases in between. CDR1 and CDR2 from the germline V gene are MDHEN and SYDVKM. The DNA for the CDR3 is TGTGCCAGCAGTTTAAGGTCGTCTGAGCAGTTCTTC. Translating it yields CASSLRSSEQFF.

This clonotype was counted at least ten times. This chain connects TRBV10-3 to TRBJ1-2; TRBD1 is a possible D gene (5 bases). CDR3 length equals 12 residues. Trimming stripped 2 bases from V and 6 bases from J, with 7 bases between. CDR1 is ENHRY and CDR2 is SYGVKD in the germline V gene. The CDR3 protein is CAISEPGDGYTF. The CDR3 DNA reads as TGTGCCATCAGTGAGCCGGGGGATGGCTACACCTTC.

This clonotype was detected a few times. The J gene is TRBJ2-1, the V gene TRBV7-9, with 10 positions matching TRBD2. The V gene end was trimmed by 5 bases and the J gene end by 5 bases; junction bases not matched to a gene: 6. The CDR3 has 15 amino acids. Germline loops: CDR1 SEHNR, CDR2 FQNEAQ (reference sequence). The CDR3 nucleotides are TGTGCCAGCAGCCAAGGACTAGCGGCTAACAATGAGCAGTTCTTC. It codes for CASSQGLAANNEQFF.

CDR3 sequence reads: CASRRDSTAFPDTQYF. The CDR3 bases are TGTGCCAGCAGGCGAGATAGCACTGCCTTCCCAGATACGCAGTATTTT. The chain employs TRBV27 and TRBJ2-3; D remains ambiguous. Germline V CDR1 and CDR2: MNHEY, SMNVEV (reference sequence). This CDR3 is built from 16 residues. Trimming left V 6 bases short and J 4 bases short, with 20 bases between.

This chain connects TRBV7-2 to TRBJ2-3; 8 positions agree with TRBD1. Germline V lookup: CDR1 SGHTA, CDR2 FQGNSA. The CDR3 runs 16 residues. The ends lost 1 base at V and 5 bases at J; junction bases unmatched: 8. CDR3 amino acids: CASSLVPRGRVDTQYF. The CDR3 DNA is TGTGCCAGCAGCTTAGTGCCCAGGGGGCGCGTAGATACGCAGTATTTT.

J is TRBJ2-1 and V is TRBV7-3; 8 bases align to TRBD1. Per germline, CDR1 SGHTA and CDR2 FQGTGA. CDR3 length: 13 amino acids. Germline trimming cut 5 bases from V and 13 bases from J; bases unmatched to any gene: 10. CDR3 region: CASSLGTGGFQFF. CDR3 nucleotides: TGTGCCAGCAGCCTCGGGACAGGAGGTTTTCAGTTCTTC. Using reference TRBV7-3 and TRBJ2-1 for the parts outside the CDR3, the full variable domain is GAGVSQTPSNKVTEKGKYVELRCDPISGHTALYWYRQSLGQGPEFLIYFQGTGAADDSGLPNDRFFAVRPEGSVSTLKIQRTERGDSAVYLCASSLGTGGFQFFGPGTRLTVL.

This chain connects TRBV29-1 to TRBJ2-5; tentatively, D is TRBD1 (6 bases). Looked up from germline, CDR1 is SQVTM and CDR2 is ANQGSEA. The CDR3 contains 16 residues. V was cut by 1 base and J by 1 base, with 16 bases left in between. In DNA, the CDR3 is TGCAGCGTTGAAGTCTGGACAGATAACTTCCAAGAGACCCAGTACTTC. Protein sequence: CSVEVWTDNFQETQYF.

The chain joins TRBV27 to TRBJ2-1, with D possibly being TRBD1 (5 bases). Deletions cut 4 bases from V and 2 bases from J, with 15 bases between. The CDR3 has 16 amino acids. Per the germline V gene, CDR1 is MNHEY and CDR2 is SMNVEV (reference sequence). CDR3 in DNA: TGTGCCAGCAGTTATTCGCAGGGTGACGCCTACAATGAGCAGTTCTTC. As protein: CASSYSQGDAYNEQFF.

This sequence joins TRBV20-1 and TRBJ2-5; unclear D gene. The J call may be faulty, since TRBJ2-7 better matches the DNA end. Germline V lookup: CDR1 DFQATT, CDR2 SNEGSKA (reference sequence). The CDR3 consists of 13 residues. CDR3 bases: TGCAGTGAGATCGCCAAGAAGGCCTACGAGCAGTACTTC. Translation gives CSEIAKKAYEQYF.

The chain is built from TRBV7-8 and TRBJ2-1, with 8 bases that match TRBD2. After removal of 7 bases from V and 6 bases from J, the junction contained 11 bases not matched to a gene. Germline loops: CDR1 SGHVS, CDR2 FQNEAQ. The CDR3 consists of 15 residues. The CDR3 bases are TGTGCCAGCACCCAAACCGGGACTAGGGGCAATGAGCAGTTCTTC. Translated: CASTQTGTRGNEQFF.

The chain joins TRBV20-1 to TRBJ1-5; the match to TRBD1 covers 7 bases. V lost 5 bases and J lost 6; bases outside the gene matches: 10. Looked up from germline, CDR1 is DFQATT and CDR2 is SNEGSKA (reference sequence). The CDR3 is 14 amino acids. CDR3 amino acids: CSAADRVPGQPQHF. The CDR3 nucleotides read TGCAGTGCTGCCGACAGGGTGCCCGGTCAGCCCCAGCATTTT.

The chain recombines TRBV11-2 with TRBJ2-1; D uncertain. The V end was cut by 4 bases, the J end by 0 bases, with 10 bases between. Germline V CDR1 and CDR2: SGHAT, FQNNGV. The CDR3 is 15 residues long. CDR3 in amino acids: CASSSQVSSYNEQFF. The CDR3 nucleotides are TGTGCCAGCAGCTCTCAGGTTAGCTCCTACAATGAGCAGTTCTTC.

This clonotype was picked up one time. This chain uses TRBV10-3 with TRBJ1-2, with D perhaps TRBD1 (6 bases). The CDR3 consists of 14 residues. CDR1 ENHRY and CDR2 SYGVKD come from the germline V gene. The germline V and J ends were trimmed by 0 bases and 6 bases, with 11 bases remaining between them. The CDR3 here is CAISESVGTNGYTF. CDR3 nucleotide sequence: TGTGCCATCAGTGAGTCGGTCGGGACAAATGGCTACACCTTC.

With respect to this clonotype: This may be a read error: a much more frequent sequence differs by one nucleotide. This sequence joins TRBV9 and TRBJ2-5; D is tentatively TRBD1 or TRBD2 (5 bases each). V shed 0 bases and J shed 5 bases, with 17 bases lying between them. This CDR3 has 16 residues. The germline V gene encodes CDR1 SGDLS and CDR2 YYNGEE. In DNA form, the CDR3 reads TGTGCCAGCAGCGTAGTCGGGGCCGATGCTGGGGAGACCCAGTACTTC. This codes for CASSVVGADAGETQYF.